This T cell receptor (beta chain) was identified during a study of vaccination effects on CD4 cells after COVID-19. For the study at large: Post-vaccine specimens arrived a median 72 days past the second dose. Study-level results: Clones induced by infection and by vaccine showed marked clonal contraction late after vaccination.

To note about this clone: As yet, its antigen is unknown.

The repertoire was sequenced with immunoSEQ multiplex PCR; TCRdb's copy has only in-frame clones and lacks some. The table lists some 68,000 clones, about 86% of them singletons. Under the ViraFEST assay, PBMC were stimulated with viral peptide pools so that antigen-specific CD4+ T cells expanded. Sequencing was performed afterwards. It was after nine to ten days of culture that CD4+ T cells were isolated. Of the BNT162b2 and mRNA-1273 vaccines, participants received two doses of one or the other. Each culture well received a few million PBMC. These cells were then cultured in IMDM with 9 to 10 IU/ml IL-2 and 7.5 to 10 ug/ml peptides. Half-medium replacement with IL-2 medium occurred on days 3 and 7. This CDR3 has 17 residues. Germline CDR1 reads SGHRS; CDR2 reads YFSETQ. The V segment lost 0 bases and the J segment 0 bases; nucleotides outside the gene matches: 8.

The rearrangement links TRBV5-1 to TRBJ1-1; 7 positions agree with TRBD1. The TCR comes from a human donor who received a COVID-19 vaccine. Sequences were derived from CD4+ T cells from PBMCs cultured with HCoV-229E spike peptides, sampled after COVID-19 vaccination. CDR3 in DNA: TGCGCCAGCAGCTTGGGACAGGGAATTAGAATGAACACTGAAGCTTTCTTT. Translating it yields CASSLGQGIRMNTEAFF.